Detailed here is one TCR beta chain. The antigen is unknown. The data were taken from a study of cytomegalovirus exposure and HLA in healthy donors. Background on the study: Clustering assigned about four fifths of the roughly 420 genotyped donors to the Caucasian-associated ancestry cluster.

PCR primers comprised 60 Vbeta and 13 Jbeta primers. Profiling relied on immunoSEQ multiplex PCR, and the TCRdb table lists in-frame clones only, not all of them. The sample lists over 100,000 clones; less than 85% were seen once. Notes on the study in general: Later on, an analysis found that several of the most significant clusters appeared to be linked to common viral pathogens, which included parvovirus B19.

Healthy individuals who donated bone marrow served as the donors. This clonotype originated in a man aged 40-49 years in good health and CMV-seronegative. Material: PBMCs.

The CDR3 nucleotides read TGTGCCAGCAGCGTAGCTAGCGGGGGGGCCCGGCCTACGCAGTATTTT. This translates into CASSVASGGARPTQYF. This chain links TRBV9 with TRBJ2-3; 12 nucleotides line up with TRBD2. CDR3 length equals 16 residues. Per the germline V gene, CDR1 is SGDLS and CDR2 is YYNGEE. J lost 8 bases, V lost 0 bases, and 7 bases had no gene match.